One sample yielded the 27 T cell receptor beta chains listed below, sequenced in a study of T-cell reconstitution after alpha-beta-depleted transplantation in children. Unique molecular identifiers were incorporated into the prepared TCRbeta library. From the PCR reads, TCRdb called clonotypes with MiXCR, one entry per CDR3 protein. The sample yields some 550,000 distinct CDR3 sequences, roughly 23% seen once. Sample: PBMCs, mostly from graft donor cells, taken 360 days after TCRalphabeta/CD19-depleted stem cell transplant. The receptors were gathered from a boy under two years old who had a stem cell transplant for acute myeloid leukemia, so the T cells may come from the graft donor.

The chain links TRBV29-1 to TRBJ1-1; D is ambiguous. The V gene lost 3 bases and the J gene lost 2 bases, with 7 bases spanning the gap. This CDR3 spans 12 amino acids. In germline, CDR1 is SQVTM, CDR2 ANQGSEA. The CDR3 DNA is TGCAGCGTTGAGCTCCCTAACACTGAAGCTTTCTTT. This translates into CSVELPNTEAFF.

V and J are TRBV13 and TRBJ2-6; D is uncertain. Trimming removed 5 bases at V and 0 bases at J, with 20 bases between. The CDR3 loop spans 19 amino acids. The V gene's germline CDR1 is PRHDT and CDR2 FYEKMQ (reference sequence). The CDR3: CASSPMGIGSSSGANVLTF. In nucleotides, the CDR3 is TGTGCCAGCAGCCCGATGGGGATAGGATCAAGCTCTGGGGCCAACGTCCTGACTTTC. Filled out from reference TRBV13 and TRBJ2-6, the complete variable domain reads AAGVIQSPRHLIKEKRETATLKCYPIPRHDTVYWYQQGPGQDPQFLISFYEKMQSDKGSIPDRFSAQQFSDYHSELNMSSLELGDSALYFCASSPMGIGSSSGANVLTFGAGSRLTVL.

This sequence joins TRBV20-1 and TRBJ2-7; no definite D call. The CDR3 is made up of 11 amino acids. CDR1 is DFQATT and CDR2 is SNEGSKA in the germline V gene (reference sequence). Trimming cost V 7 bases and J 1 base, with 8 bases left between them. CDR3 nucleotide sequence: TGCAGTGTCGGCAGTTCCTACGAGCAGTACGTC. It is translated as CSVGSSYEQYV.

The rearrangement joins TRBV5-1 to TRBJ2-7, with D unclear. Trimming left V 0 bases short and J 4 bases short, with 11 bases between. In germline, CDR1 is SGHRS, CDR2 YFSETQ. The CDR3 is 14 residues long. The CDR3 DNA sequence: TGCGCCAGCAGCTTGGATTCAGGAATATACGAGCAGTACGTC. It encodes CASSLDSGIYEQYV.

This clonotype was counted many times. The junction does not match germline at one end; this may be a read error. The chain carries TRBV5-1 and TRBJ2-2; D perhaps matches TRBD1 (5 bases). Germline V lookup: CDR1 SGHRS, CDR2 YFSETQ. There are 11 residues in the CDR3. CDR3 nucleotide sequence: TGTGCCAGCAGGGACACCGGGGAGCTGTTTTTT. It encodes CASRDTGELFF.

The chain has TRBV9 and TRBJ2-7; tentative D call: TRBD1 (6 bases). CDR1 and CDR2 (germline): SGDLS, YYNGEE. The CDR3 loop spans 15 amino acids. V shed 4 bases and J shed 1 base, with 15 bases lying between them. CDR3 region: CASSLGQSPSYEQYF. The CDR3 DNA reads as TGTGCCAGCAGCTTAGGACAGAGCCCATCCTACGAGCAGTACTTC.

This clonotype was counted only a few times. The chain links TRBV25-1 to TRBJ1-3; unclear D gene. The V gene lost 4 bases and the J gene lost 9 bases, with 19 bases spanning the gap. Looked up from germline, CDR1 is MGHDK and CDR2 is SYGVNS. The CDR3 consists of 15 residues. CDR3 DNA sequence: TGTGCCAGCAGTGCCCCCTCGGAGGGCCCGGGCACCATATATTTT. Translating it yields CASSAPSEGPGTIYF.

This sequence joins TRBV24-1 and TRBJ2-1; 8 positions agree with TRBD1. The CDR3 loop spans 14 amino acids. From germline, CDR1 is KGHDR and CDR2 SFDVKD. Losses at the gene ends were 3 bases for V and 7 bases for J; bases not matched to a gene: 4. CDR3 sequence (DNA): TGTGCCACCAGTGATCCTCGACAGGGGAATGAGCAGTTCTTC. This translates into CATSDPRQGNEQFF.

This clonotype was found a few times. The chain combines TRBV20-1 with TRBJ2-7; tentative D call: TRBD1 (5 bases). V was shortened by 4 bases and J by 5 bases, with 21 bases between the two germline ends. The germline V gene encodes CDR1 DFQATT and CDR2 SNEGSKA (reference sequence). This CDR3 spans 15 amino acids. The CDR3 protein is CSATNGEGRGHEQYF. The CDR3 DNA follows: TGCAGTGCTACTAATGGTGAAGGTAGGGGTCACGAGCAGTACTTC.

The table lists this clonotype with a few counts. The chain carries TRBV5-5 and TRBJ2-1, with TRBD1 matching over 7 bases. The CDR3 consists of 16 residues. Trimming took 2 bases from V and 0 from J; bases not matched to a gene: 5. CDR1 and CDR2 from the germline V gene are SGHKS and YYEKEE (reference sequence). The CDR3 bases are TGTGCCAGCAGCTTCTCCAGGGGGAGCTCCTACAATGAGCAGTTCTTC. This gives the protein CASSFSRGSSYNEQFF.

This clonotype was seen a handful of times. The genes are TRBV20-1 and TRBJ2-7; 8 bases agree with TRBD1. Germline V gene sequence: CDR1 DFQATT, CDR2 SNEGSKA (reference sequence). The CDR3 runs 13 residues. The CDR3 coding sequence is TGCAGGACTAACGGGACAGGTATCTACGAGCAGTACGTC. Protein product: CRTNGTGIYEQYV.

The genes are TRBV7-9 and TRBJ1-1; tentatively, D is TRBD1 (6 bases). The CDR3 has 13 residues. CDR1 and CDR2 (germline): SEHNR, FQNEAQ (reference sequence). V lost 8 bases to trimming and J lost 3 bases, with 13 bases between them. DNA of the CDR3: TGTGCCAGCGGGGGGGACACCTACACTGAAGCTTTCTTT. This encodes CASGGDTYTEAFF.

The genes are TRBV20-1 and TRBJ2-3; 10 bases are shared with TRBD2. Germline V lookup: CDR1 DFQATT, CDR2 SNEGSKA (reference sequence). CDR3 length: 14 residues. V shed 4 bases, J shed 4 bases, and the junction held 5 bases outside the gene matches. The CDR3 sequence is CSATSGGGADTQYF. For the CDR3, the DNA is TGCAGTGCTACTAGCGGGGGCGGGGCAGATACGCAGTATTTT.

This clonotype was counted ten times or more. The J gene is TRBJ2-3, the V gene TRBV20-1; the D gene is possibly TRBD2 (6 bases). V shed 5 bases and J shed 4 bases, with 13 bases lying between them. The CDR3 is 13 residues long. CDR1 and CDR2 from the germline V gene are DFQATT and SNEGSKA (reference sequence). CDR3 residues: CSAPTGVADTQYF. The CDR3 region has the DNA TGCAGTGCTCCAACGGGGGTTGCAGATACGCAGTATTTT.

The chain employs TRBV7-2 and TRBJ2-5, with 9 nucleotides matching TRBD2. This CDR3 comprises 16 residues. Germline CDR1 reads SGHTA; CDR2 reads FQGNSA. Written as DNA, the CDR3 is TGTGCTACCGTAATAGGCGGGGGGGTCGGGGAAGAGACCCAGTACTTC. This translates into CATVIGGGVGEETQYF.

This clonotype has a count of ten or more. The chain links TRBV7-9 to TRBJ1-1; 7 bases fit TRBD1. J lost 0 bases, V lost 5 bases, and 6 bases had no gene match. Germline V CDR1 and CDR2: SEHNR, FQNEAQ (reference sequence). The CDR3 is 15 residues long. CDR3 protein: CASSPPGTVNTEAFF. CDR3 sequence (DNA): TGTGCCAGCAGCCCGCCCGGGACAGTGAACACTGAAGCTTTCTTT.

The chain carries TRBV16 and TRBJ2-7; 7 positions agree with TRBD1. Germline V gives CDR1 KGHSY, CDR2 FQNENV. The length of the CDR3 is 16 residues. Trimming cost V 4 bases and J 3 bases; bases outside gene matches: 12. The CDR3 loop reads CASSPSRQGPVYEQYV. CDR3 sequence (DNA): TGTGCCAGCAGCCCAAGTCGACAGGGCCCGGTCTACGAGCAGTACGTC.

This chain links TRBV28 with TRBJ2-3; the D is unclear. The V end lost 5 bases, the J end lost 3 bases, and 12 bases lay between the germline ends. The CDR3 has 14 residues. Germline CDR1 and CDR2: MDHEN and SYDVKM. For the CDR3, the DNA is TGTGCCAGCAGTCCGACCATGGGGACAGATACGCAGTATTTT. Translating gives CASSPTMGTDTQYF.

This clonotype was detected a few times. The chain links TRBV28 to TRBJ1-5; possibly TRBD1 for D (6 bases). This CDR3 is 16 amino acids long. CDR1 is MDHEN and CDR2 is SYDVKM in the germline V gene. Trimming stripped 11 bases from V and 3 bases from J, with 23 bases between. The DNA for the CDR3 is TGTGCCGCCCAACCGTCAACAGGGCCAGTCAATCAGCCCCAGCATTTT. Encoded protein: CAAQPSTGPVNQPQHF.

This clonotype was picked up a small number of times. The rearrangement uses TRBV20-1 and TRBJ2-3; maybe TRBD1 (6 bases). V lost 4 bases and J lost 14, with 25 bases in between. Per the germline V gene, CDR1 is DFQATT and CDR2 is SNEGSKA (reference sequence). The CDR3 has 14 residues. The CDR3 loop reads CSAIKTGRRSGLYF. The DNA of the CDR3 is TGCAGTGCTATTAAGACAGGCAGGAGGTCTGGGTTGTATTTT.

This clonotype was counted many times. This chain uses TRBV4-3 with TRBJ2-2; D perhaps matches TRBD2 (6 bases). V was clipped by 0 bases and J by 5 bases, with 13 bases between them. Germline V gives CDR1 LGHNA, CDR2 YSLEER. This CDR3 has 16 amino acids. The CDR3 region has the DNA TGCGCCAGCAGCCAAGATACTAGCAGGTTTACCGGGGAGCTGTTTTTT. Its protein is CASSQDTSRFTGELFF.

CDR3 DNA sequence: TGCAGTGCTTTGGGTTGGGGATTAAGGAATCAGCCCCAGCATTTT. Amino acids: CSALGWGLRNQPQHF. The chain links TRBV20-1 to TRBJ1-5; no definite D call. The V and J ends lost 5 bases and 4 bases respectively, with 18 bases between them. The CDR3 is 15 residues long. CDR1 is DFQATT, CDR2 SNEGSKA, per germline (reference sequence).

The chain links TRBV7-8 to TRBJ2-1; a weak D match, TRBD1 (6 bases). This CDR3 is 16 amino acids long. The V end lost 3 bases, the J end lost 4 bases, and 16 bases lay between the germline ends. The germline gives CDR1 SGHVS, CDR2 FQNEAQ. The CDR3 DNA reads TGTGCCAGCAGCTTGGGACACTACATCATATACAATGAGCAGTTCTTC. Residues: CASSLGHYIIYNEQFF.

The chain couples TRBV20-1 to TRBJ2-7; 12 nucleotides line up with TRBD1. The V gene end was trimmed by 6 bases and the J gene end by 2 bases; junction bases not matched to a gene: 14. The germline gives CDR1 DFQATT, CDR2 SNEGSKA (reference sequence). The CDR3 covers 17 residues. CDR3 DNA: TGCAGTGCCACCGGGACAGGGGGCGAACAAGGGACCTACGAGCAGTACTTC. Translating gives CSATGTGGEQGTYEQYF.

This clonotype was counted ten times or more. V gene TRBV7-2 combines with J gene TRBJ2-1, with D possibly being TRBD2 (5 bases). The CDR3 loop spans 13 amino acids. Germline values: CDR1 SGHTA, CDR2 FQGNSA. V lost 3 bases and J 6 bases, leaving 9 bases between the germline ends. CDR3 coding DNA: TGTGCCAGCAGCTTTAGACTACCCAATGAGCAGTTCTTC. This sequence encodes CASSFRLPNEQFF. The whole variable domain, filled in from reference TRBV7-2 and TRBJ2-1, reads GAGVSQSPSNKVTEKGKDVELRCDPISGHTALYWYRQSLGQGLEFLIYFQGNSAPDKSGLPSDRFSAERTGGSVSTLTIQRTQQEDSAVYLCASSFRLPNEQFFGPGTRLTVL.

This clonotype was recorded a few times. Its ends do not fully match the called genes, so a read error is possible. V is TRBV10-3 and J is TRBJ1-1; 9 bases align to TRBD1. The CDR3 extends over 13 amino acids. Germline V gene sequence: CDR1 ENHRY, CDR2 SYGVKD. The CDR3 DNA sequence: TGTGCCTTCAGCCGGGACAGGGACCTTGAAGCTTTCTTT. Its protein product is CAFSRDRDLEAFF.

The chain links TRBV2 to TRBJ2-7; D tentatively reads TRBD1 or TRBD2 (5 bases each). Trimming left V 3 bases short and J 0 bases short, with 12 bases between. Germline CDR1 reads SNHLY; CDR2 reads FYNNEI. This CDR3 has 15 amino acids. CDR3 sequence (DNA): TGTGCCAGCAGTGAGGGGGAGCTTCTCTCCTACGAGCAGTACTTC. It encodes CASSEGELLSYEQYF.